Listed below are T cell receptor beta chains from one sample, sequenced in a study of Ad26.COV2.S vaccination and SARS-CoV-2 variants. Sequencing used immunoSEQ multiplex PCR; TCRdb keeps in-frame clones, though not all of them. The data hold 350,000 to 550,000 clones, with nearly 90% observed a single time. Sequencing was performed on peripheral blood, taken in a trial of Ad26.COV2.S vaccine versus placebo. These receptors were collected from a person between 18 and 60 years old who received the Ad26.COV2.S COVID-19 vaccine or a placebo. CDR3s include the opening cysteine and the closing phenylalanine or tryptophan. The D gene is left open where the match is weak. Size is omitted from some rows. Given values are once, few, many or a class for expanded clones.

j_call clone_size d_call v_call cdr3_nt cdr3_aa
TRBJ1-1 NA NA TRBV3-1/TRBV3-2 TGTGCCAGCAGCCAAGATTACGAGGGCTTCGGAGCTTTCTTT CASSQDYEGFGAFF
TRBJ2-5 NA NA TRBV27 TGTGCCAGCAGTTTACGGGTCCCGGAGACCCAGTACTTC CASSLRVPETQYF
TRBJ2-1 NA NA TRBV4-2 TGTGCCAGCAGCCAAGAGTCGGTCCCCCAGACTCTCCGGCTATGGGGGAATGAGCAGTTCTTC CASSQESVPQTLRLWGNEQFF
TRBJ2-2 NA NA TRBV15 TGTGCCACCAGCACGTACCCCGGGGAGCTGTTTTTT CATSTYPGELFF
TRBJ2-7 NA TRBD1 TRBV27 TGTGCCAGCAGTCTCGGCAGGGGGCGGTTGGGGTACTTC CASSLGRGRLGYF
TRBJ1-5 NA TRBD1 TRBV19 TGTGCCAGTCTCGACAGGGGTCATCAGCCCCAGCATTTT CASLDRGHQPQHF
TRBJ1-6 NA TRBD1 TRBV18 TGTGCCAGCTCACCGAGGACAGGGGATAATTCACCCCTCCACTTT CASSPRTGDNSPLHF
TRBJ2-1 NA TRBD2 TRBV27 TGTGCCAGCAGTGACATCCTAGCGGGAGACGAGCAGTTCTTC CASSDILAGDEQFF
TRBJ2-1 once TRBD1 TRBV24-1 TGTGCCACCAGTGATTATACCGGGACAGGGGTCAATGAGCAGTTCTTC CATSDYTGTGVNEQFF
TRBJ2-3 NA NA TRBV10-3 TGTGCCATCAGTACGAGTCGGTCCACAGATACGCAGTATTTT CAISTSRSTDTQYF
TRBJ1-6 NA TRBD1 TRBV7-3 TGTGCCAGCAGCTCGACCGGGACAGGGCCTTCACCCCTCCACTTT CASSSTGTGPSPLHF